This T cell receptor (beta chain) was observed in a study of T cells after yellow fever vaccination. Findings and caveats of the study: Though weaker, the secondary response peaked faster, on day 5 versus 15. Once the booster was given, most primary-vaccination clones reappeared, at over 95% for CD4 and roughly 85% for CD8.

Looked up from germline, CDR1 is LGHNA and CDR2 is YNFKEQ. Trimming at V came to 0 bases and at J to 5 bases, leaving 3 bases not matched to a gene. The CDR3 spans 15 residues. TCR cDNA was made by 5'RACE template switching, adding a universal primer site and UMIs. TCRdb re-derived calls from the 5' RACE reads in MiXCR, one entry per CDR3 protein. Of more than 300,000 distinct CDR3 sequences in the sample, approximately 4% were seen once. At least ten counts were recorded for this clonotype. Its specificity is unknown. This chain links TRBV4-2 with TRBJ1-5; 8 nucleotides agree with TRBD1. Source: PBMCs, taken 15 days after the yellow fever booster vaccination. The sequence was obtained from a man between 18 and 29 years old who received the YFV17D yellow fever vaccine. CDR3 nucleotides: TGTGCCAGCAGCCAAGATCAGGACAGGGATCAGCCCCAGCATTTT. It translates to CASSQDQDRDQPQHF.